The source of this T cell receptor beta chain is a study of early T cells in non-severe SARS-CoV-2 infection. Study as a whole: Sequenced bulk RNA came from whole blood that was unsorted, and chains were unpaired.

The CDR3 consists of 14 residues. CDR1 and CDR2 from the germline V gene are MNHNS and SASEGT. Trimming cost V 5 bases and J 0 bases, with 9 bases left between them. Individual cDNA molecules carried attached unique molecular identifiers. TCRdb re-called the 5' RACE reads with MiXCR, one entry per CDR3 protein. The table lists approximately 64,000 distinct CDR3 sequences, 20% of them singletons, with 15% to 20% in the top ten. Overall study findings and caveats: Comparison of clonotypes with VDJdb favored anti-spike CD8 responses while missing private and CD4 specificities.

This clonotype was seen at least ten times. Its specificity is not known. The specimen comprised whole blood, sampled at baseline. This receptor was identified in an adult who was a healthcare worker with PCR-confirmed SARS-CoV-2 infection or an uninfected control (not recorded which). The chain carries TRBV6-1 and TRBJ2-3; D is unresolved. The CDR3 here is CASSSDTSTDTQYF. The CDR3 coding sequence is TGTGCCAGCAGTTCCGACACAAGCACAGATACGCAGTATTTT.